These 9 T cell receptor delta chains came from one sample sequenced in a study of Vδ1+ human thymocytes. Study-level results: Thymic TRG and TRD repertoires appeared highly polyclonal, with Gaussian CDR3 length distributions.

Sequences come from RNA converted to cDNA by reverse transcription. Pooled V-gene forward primers with one constant-region reverse primer generated the CDR3 amplicons by multiplex PCR. TCRdb made new clone calls on the multiplex PCR reads using CATT. Here the sample spans 80,000 or so delta-chain clones, about 35% being singletons. Their antigen targets remain unknown. Sequenced sample: Vdelta1+ gamma-delta thymocytes from the thymus. The subset is: FACS-sorted CD3+ TCRalphabeta- TCRVdelta1+ TCRVdelta2- thymocytes. These TCRs come from a boy in the first two years of life who had congenital heart surgery.

This clone has a handful of counts. This rearrangement joins TRDV1 to TRDJ1, with 9 bases that match TRDD3. The CDR3 is made up of 23 amino acids. Trimming removed 1 base from V and 2 bases from J; junction bases left unmatched: 26. Germline CDR1 is TSWWSYY and CDR2 is QGS. CDR3 sequence reads: CALGERVGDLHRTGGPTTDKLIF. The CDR3 DNA reads as TGTGCTCTTGGGGAACGGGTTGGAGACCTACACCGTACTGGGGGACCGACTACCGATAAACTCATCTTT.

This clone showed up just a few times. The rearrangement links TRDV2 to TRDJ1; 8 bases agree with TRDD3. The CDR3 length is 19 residues. The germline V gene has CDR1 GEAIGNYY and CDR2 EKD. The J segment lost 0 bases and the V segment lost 8 bases, leaving 22 bases of the junction unmatched. DNA of the CDR3: TGTGCCTCCCGTCTTGGGGGATTGGGGGGAGGAACGTACACCGATAAACTCATCTTT. Protein: CASRLGGLGGGTYTDKLIF.

The chain employs TRDV1 and TRDJ1, with D uncertain. Germline V gene lookup returns CDR1 TSWWSYY and CDR2 QGS. Trimming pared 5 bases from V and 2 bases from J, leaving 15 bases between. There are 15 residues in the CDR3. CDR3 DNA: TGTGCTCTTGGGCACCCAGTGGCAAAAACCGATAAACTCATCTTT. Amino acid sequence: CALGHPVAKTDKLIF.

This clone has just a few counts. The chain recombines TRDV1 with TRDJ1; 13 nucleotides align to TRDD3. With 2 bases clipped from V and 0 bases from J, the junction kept 15 bases outside the gene matches. Germline-derived CDR1 and CDR2 are TSWWSYY and QGS. The CDR3 is made up of 21 amino acids. In DNA, the CDR3 is TGTGCTCTTGGGGAATCAACCTTCCAACTGGGGGATACGCAGTACACCGATAAACTCATCTTT. Protein: CALGESTFQLGDTQYTDKLIF.

The rearrangement links TRDV1 to TRDJ1, with 10 bases aligning to TRDD3. V lost 3 bases to trimming and J lost 0 bases; unmatched junction nucleotides: 13. The CDR3 consists of 19 residues. The germline V gene has CDR1 TSWWSYY and CDR2 QGS. Here the CDR3 DNA reads TGTGCTCTTGGGGAGCTAACCGTCTACTGGGGGATGTACACCGATAAACTCATCTTT. Amino acids: CALGELTVYWGMYTDKLIF.

The rearrangement links TRDV1 to TRDJ1, with 10 bases that match TRDD3. J was trimmed by 2 bases and V by 7 bases; bases with no gene match: 25. The CDR3 contains 21 residues. Germline V CDR1 and CDR2: TSWWSYY, QGS. The CDR3 DNA sequence: TGTGCTCTTGCCATGTGGACCCATTCCTCCCTTACTGGGGGATCGACCGATAAACTCATCTTT. Its protein is CALAMWTHSSLTGGSTDKLIF.

The genes are TRDV1 and TRDJ1; the match to TRDD2 covers 7 bases. The CDR3 runs to 20 residues. V was clipped by 1 base and J by 2 bases; unmatched bases: 19. Germline CDR1 is TSWWSYY and CDR2 is QGS. This CDR3 reads CALGEPFHLSYPHWTDKLIF. The DNA for the CDR3 is TGTGCTCTTGGGGAACCCTTTCATCTTTCCTACCCTCACTGGACCGATAAACTCATCTTT.

The chain recombines TRDV1 with TRDJ1; no definite D call. CDR3 size: 14 residues. V was trimmed by 1 base and J by 2 bases, leaving 8 bases between them. Germline CDR1 and CDR2: TSWWSYY and QGS. CDR3 sequence reads: CALGEHRYTDKLIF. The CDR3 DNA follows: TGTGCTCTTGGGGAACACCGATATACCGATAAACTCATCTTT.

The table lists this clone with a few counts. The gene calls are TRDV1 and TRDJ1; possible D gene TRDD3, 6 bases. The V gene's germline CDR1 is TSWWSYY and CDR2 QGS. This CDR3 has 19 residues. The germline V and J ends were trimmed by 5 bases and 0 bases, with 25 bases remaining between them. The CDR3 is CALGPSSRGWLKYTDKLIF. CDR3 sequence (DNA): TGTGCTCTTGGGCCCAGCAGTCGGGGATGGCTAAAGTACACCGATAAACTCATCTTT.